This entry concerns a single T cell receptor (beta chain). Data came from immunoSEQ multiplex PCR; TCRdb stores just in-frame clones and leaves some out. The sample lists about 210,000 clones, 82% seen once, with about 12% in the top ten. These data are taken from a study of blood T cell repertoires in COVID-19. This sequence originates from a woman aged 40 to 50 with acute or convalescent COVID-19. Material: peripheral blood.

DNA of the CDR3: TGTGCCAGCAGTTCAGGGACCGGGGAGCTGTTTTTT. It specifies CASSSGTGELFF. The chain joins TRBV12-3 or TRBV12-4 to TRBJ2-2, with a weak D call TRBD1 (5 bases). V lost 4 bases to trimming and J lost 5 bases, with 5 bases between them. This CDR3 has 12 amino acids.